The 2 T cell receptor beta chains below all came from one sample that was sequenced in a study of cytomegalovirus exposure and HLA in healthy donors. Use of 60 Vbeta and 13 Jbeta primers characterized the PCR. Produced via immunoSEQ multiplex PCR; TCRdb's table is partial and in-frame only. This table has 100,000 to 150,000 clones, around 67% appearing once. The sequencing sample was made of PBMCs. These receptors originate from a woman in her 40s in good health and CMV-seropositive.

The DNA for the CDR3 is TGCGCCAGCAGCTTGGACAGCCTCTACGAGCAGTACTTC. Translation gives CASSLDSLYEQYF. The chain has TRBV5-1 and TRBJ2-5, with D uncertain. Matching the DNA end better, TRBJ2-7 makes the J call doubtful. Germline-derived CDR1 and CDR2 are SGHRS and YFSETQ. The CDR3 consists of 13 residues.

CDR3 protein: CASSPSQELVAFF. The CDR3 DNA reads as TGTGCCAGCTCACCATCCCAGGAACTAGTAGCTTTCTTT. The rearrangement joins TRBV18 to TRBJ1-1; D gene unclear. Germline values: CDR1 KGHSH, CDR2 LQKENI. Between the trimmed V and J ends, which lost 2 bases and 10 bases, there was a span of 14 bases. The CDR3 runs 13 residues. Complete variable domain (other parts from reference TRBV18 and TRBJ1-1): NAGVMQNPRHLVRRRGQEARLRCSPMKGHSHVYWYRQLPEEGLKFMVYLQKENIIDESGMPKERFSAEFPKEGPSILRIQQVVRGDSAAYFCASSPSQELVAFFGQGTRLTVV.